A selection of T cell receptor beta chains follows, all from one sample in a study of blood T cell repertoires in COVID-19. Method: immunoSEQ multiplex PCR; TCRdb's copy keeps in-frame clones and lacks some. The sample carries 200,000 or so clones, 84% recorded once. Sequencing input: PBMCs or T cells enriched from blood (not recorded which). The receptors stem from a man aged 35 to 55 who had recovered from COVID-19. Both conserved end residues are part of each CDR3. Each record gives: V gene, J gene, D gene, CDR3 protein. A D gene is named only where the DNA matches it firmly.

TRBV29-1,TRBJ2-6,.,CSVLTMGLAGGANVLTF
TRBV6-5,TRBJ1-5,TRBD1,CASSYRDSHQPQHF
TRBV27,TRBJ2-2,TRBD1,CASRGTGAYTGELFF
TRBV5-1,TRBJ2-2,.,CASSLTRARTGELFF
TRBV7-2,TRBJ1-5,TRBD1,CASSLSGQGANQPQHF
TRBV7-9,TRBJ1-2,TRBD1,CASSLGQGTNYGYTF
TRBV15,TRBJ2-1,.,CATSRDAGRYNEQFF
TRBV3-1/TRBV3-2,TRBJ1-2,.,CASSQDAGSYGYTF
TRBV12-3/TRBV12-4,TRBJ1-6,TRBD1,CASSKGAGSPLHF
TRBV6-4,TRBJ2-1,TRBD2,CASSDTGGTNEQFF
TRBV7-2,TRBJ2-2,.,CASSFGRGLKGGTGELFF
TRBV28,TRBJ1-1,.,CASSLRLDAFF
TRBV4-1,TRBJ1-1,.,CASSQGQGSMNTEAFF
TRBV27,TRBJ1-2,.,CASSRSGELGGYTF
TRBV11-2,TRBJ2-1,.,CASSLVLANEQFF
TRBV7-2,TRBJ2-2,.,CASSFVQRGTGELFF
TRBV28,TRBJ2-3,.,CASSADEWGADTQYF
TRBV28,TRBJ2-1,.,CASTPYYGDRNEQFF
TRBV5-5,TRBJ1-1,.,CASSLDRDTEAFF
TRBV19,TRBJ1-1,TRBD1,CASIEGTANTEAFF
TRBV5-1,TRBJ1-4,.,CASSSGGAGREKLFF
TRBV7-2,TRBJ2-1,TRBD2,CASSQWLADFYNEQFF
TRBV2,TRBJ1-2,TRBD1,CASSEASDRAVARGYTF
TRBV6-5,TRBJ1-1,.,CASSFGDLRTEAFF
TRBV5-1,TRBJ2-5,.,CASSLGQSAQYF
TRBV4-2,TRBJ2-1,TRBD2,CASSQLITSGVGNEQFF
TRBV10-3,TRBJ2-3,.,CAISETSEVPSTDTQYF
TRBV18,TRBJ2-1,.,CASSPPSYYNEQFF
TRBV10-3,TRBJ1-2,TRBD1,CAISESRTGGFNYGYTF
TRBV19,TRBJ1-3,.,CASKTGETGNTIYF
TRBV10-2,TRBJ2-3,TRBD2,CASSSKRGTDTQYF
TRBV19,TRBJ1-2,.,CASSISSQGLHGYTF
TRBV5-4,TRBJ1-5,TRBD1,CASSFKGGGPQHF
TRBV4-1,TRBJ1-5,TRBD1,CASSQTGTVNQPQHF
TRBV5-4,TRBJ1-1,.,CASSLGPQNTEAFF
TRBV14,TRBJ1-2,.,CASSQDPGRGYTF
TRBV28,TRBJ1-2,.,CASSLSQGSGYTF
TRBV28,TRBJ2-7,.,CASSPNYEQYF
TRBV7-2,TRBJ2-1,.,CASSRLGAGAPRLYNEQFF
TRBV24-1,TRBJ2-4,TRBD1,CATSDGDRAGNIQYF
TRBV7-3,TRBJ1-6,.,CASSLDGATNSPLHF
TRBV28,TRBJ1-1,.,CASSLPKGGGGTEAFF
TRBV4-1,TRBJ1-2,.,CASSQGVGGGNYGYTF
TRBV6-2/TRBV6-3,TRBJ2-3,TRBD2,CASSPPGTSGGAGADTQYF
TRBV15,TRBJ1-5,.,CATSRERGQGYQPQHF
TRBV5-1,TRBJ1-4,TRBD1,CASSSGTGLEKLFF
TRBV6-5,TRBJ1-4,TRBD1,CASREGQGFEKLFF
TRBV2,TRBJ2-7,TRBD1,CASSDGQGSEQYF
TRBV6-6,TRBJ2-3,TRBD2,CASSLWPGLAGGSSTDTQYF
TRBV25-1,TRBJ1-2,.,CASSERRDSAGYTF
TRBV7-9,TRBJ2-2,.,CASRPEGVDRELFF
TRBV10-3,TRBJ2-1,TRBD1,CAISAGQGAYNEQFF
TRBV30,TRBJ1-5,.,CAWSVGSSNQPQHF
TRBV29-1,TRBJ2-5,.,CSVGMGTLYF